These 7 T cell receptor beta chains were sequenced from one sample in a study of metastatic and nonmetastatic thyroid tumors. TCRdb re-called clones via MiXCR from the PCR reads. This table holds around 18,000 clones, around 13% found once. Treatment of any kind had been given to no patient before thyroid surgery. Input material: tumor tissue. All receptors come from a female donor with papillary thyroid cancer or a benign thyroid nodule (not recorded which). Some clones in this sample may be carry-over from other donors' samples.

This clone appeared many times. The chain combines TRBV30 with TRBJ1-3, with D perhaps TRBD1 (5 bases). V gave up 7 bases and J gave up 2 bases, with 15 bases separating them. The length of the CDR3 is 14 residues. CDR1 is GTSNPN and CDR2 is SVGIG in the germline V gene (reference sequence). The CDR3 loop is CAYDGGNTGNTIYF. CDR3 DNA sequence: TGTGCCTATGACGGGGGGAATACTGGAAACACCATATATTTT.

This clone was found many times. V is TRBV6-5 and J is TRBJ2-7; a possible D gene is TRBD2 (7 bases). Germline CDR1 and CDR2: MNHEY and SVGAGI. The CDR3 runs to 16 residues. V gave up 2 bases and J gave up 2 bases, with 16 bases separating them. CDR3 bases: TGTGCCAGCAGTTACGATAGGGGGGGCTTAGCCTACGAGCAGTACTTC. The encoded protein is CASSYDRGGLAYEQYF.

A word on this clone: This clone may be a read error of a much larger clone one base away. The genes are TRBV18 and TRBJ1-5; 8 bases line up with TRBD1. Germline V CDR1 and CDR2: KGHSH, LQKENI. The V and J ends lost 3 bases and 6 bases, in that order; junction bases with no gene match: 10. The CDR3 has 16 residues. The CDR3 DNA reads TGTGCCAGCTCACCCACGTGGACAGGGAGGATTCAGCCCCAGCATTTT. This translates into CASSPTWTGRIQPQHF.

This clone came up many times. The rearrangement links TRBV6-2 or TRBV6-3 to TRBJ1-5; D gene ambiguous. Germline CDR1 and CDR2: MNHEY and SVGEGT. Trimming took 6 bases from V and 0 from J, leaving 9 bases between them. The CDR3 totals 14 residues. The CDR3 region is CASRGRDSNQPQHF. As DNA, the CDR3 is TGTGCCAGCAGAGGGAGGGATAGCAATCAGCCCCAGCATTTT.

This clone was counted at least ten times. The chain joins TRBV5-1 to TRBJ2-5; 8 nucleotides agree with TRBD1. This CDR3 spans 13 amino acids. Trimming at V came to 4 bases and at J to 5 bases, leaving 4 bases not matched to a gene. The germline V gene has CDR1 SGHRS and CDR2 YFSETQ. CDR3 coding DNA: TGCGCCAGCAGCCCGGGACAGGTGGAGACCCAGTACTTC. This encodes CASSPGQVETQYF.

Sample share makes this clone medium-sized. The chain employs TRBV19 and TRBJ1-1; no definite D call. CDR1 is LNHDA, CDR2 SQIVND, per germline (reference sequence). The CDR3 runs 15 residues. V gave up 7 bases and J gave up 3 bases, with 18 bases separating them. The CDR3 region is CASMATSTGDTEAFF. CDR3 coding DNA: TGTGCCAGTATGGCCACAAGTACGGGAGACACTGAAGCTTTCTTT.

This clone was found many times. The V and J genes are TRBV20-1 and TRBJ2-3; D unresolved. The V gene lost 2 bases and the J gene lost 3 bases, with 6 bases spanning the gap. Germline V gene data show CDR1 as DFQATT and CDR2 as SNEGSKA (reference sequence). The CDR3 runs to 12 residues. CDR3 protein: CSARLETDTQYF. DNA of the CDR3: TGCAGTGCTAGACTAGAGACAGATACGCAGTATTTT.